This T cell receptor beta chain comes out of a study of shared clonotypes between healthy human individuals. Data came from immunoSEQ multiplex PCR; TCRdb stores just in-frame clones and leaves some out. The sample has about 1 million clones, more than 60% seen once. The sequence was collected from a young man in good health. Sequenced input: memory CD4+ T cells sorted from blood. Subset: CD45RA-negative fraction.

CDR3 bases: TGTGCCATCAGTGCTGGAGCGGGGGAAAACACCGGGGAGCTGTTTTTT. It yields the protein CAISAGAGENTGELFF. The chain joins TRBV10-3 to TRBJ2-2; 8 positions match TRBD2. The CDR3 sequence is 16 residues long. Germline CDR1 reads ENHRY; CDR2 reads SYGVKD. The V segment lost 4 bases and the J segment 2 bases; nucleotides outside the gene matches: 6.